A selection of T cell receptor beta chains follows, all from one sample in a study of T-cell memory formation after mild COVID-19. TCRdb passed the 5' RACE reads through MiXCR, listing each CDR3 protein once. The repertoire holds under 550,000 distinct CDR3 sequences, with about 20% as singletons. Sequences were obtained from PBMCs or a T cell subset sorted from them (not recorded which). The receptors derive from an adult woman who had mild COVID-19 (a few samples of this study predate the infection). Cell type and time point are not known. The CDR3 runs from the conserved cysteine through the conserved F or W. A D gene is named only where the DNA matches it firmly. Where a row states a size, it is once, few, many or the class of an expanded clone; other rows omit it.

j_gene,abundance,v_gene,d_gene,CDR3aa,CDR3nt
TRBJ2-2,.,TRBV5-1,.,CASNSLSSNTGELFF,TGCGCCAGCAACAGCTTATCCTCAAACACCGGGGAGCTGTTTTTT
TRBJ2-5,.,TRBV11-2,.,CASSFAKETQYF,TGTGCCAGCAGCTTCGCTAAGGAGACCCAGTACTTC
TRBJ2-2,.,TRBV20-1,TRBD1,CSARIQGANTGELFF,TGCAGTGCGAGGATCCAGGGGGCGAACACCGGGGAGCTGTTTTTT
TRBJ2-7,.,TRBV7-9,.,CASSVSYGQSSYEQYF,TGTGCCAGCAGCGTATCCTATGGACAGAGTTCCTACGAGCAGTACTTC
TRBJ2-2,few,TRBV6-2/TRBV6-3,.,CASMARIGTGELFF,TGTGCCAGCATGGCCCGGATCGGCACCGGGGAGCTGTTTTTT
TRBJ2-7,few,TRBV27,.,CASSLFRGDEQYF,TGTGCCAGCAGTTTATTCCGAGGGGACGAGCAGTACTTC
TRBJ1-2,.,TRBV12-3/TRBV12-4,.,CASSLSDRNYGYTF,TGTGCCAGCAGCTTGTCCGACAGGAACTATGGCTACACCTTC
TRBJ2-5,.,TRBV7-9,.,CASTTWETQYF,TGTGCCAGTACTACGTGGGAGACCCAGTACTTC
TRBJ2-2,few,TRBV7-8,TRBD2,CASSLRTSGLSNTGELFF,TGTGCCAGCAGCCTACGGACTAGCGGGCTTTCGAACACCGGGGAGCTGTTTTTT
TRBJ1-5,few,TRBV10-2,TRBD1,CASRRGQGNQPQHF,TGCGCCAGCAGGAGAGGACAGGGCAATCAGCCCCAGCATTTT
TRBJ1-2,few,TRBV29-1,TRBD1,CSVELPGQYSYGYTF,TGCAGCGTTGAGCTACCGGGACAGTATAGCTATGGCTACACCTTC
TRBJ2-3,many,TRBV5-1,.,CASSLTGYDTDTQYF,TGCGCCAGCAGCTTGACGGGGTACGACACAGATACGCAGTATTTT
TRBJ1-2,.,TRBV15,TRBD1,CATSRPYPLLPGQGEGSNYGYTF,TGTGCCACCAGCAGACCTTACCCGCTTTTACCGGGACAGGGGGAAGGGTCCAACTATGGCTACACCTTC
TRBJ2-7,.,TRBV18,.,CATSTGKGTEQYF,TGTGCCACCTCGACCGGTAAGGGGACCGAGCAGTACTTC
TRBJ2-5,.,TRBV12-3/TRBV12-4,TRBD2,CASSLPSLAGGAETQYF,TGTGCCAGCAGTTTACCTTCTTTAGCGGGGGGCGCAGAGACCCAGTACTTC
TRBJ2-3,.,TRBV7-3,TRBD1,CASSLSPTGGTDTQYF,TGTGCCAGCAGCTTAAGTCCGACAGGGGGCACAGATACGCAGTATTTT
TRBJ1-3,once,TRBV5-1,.,CASSPDGWSEDTIYF,TGCGCCAGCAGCCCGGACGGGTGGTCGGAGGACACCATATATTTT
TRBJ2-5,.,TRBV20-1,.,CSAAEETQYF,TGCAGTGCTGCGGAAGAGACCCAGTACTTC
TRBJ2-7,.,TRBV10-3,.,CAISDKRILASYEQYF,TGTGCCATCAGTGACAAGAGAATCTTAGCGTCCTACGAGCAGTACTTC
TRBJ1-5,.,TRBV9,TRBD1,CASSVGPGGGNQPQHF,TGTGCCAGCAGCGTAGGCCCAGGGGGAGGTAATCAGCCCCAGCATTTT
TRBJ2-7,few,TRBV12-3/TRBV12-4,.,CASRPGTFYEQYF,TGTGCCAGCAGACCCGGGACATTCTACGAGCAGTACTTC
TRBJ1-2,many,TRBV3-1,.,CASSQEDRFYGYTF,TGTGCCAGCAGCCAAGAAGACAGGTTCTATGGCTACACCTTC
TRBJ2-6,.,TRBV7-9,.,CASSSRTPTRSSGANVLTF,TGTGCCAGCAGCTCCAGGACCCCAACGAGGAGCTCTGGGGCCAACGTCCTGACTTTC
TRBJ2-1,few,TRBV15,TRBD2,CATSQTSGRRHEQFF,TGTGCCACCAGCCAGACTAGCGGGAGGAGACATGAGCAGTTCTTC
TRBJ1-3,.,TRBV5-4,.,CASSTDAGNTIYF,TGTGCCAGCAGCACGGACGCCGGAAACACCATATATTTT
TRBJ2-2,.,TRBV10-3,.,CAISESPSLKTNTGELFF,TGTGCCATCAGTGAGTCTCCTAGCCTTAAAACGAACACCGGGGAGCTGTTTTTT
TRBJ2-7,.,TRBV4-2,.,CASSQESHEQYF,TGTGCCAGCAGCCAAGAGAGCCACGAGCAGTACTTC